These 20 T cell receptor beta chains were all obtained from the same sample, sequenced in a study of read filtering for tumor transcriptome and immune sequencing. This library used approximately 370 ng RNA and molecular barcoded adaptors spanning alpha/delta and beta/gamma chains. TCRdb re-derived calls from the reads in MiXCR, one entry per CDR3 protein. The data hold some 140,000 distinct CDR3 sequences, with roughly an eighth observed a single time. The sample taken for sequencing was a population of CD138-negative cells sorted from bone marrow. The receptors derive from a donor over 35 with multiple myeloma.

For this clonotype: A junction boundary mismatches the germline segment, possibly from a read error. The CDR3 spells CASGLLTGLNTEAFF. The CDR3 coding sequence is TGTGCCAGCGGCTTACTTACAGGGCTGAACACTGAAGCTTTCTTT. The chain is built from TRBV7-2 and TRBJ1-1; a weak D match, TRBD1 (6 bases). The germline V gene has CDR1 SGHTA and CDR2 FQGNSA. The CDR3 runs to 15 residues. Full variable domain (rest looked up from reference TRBV7-2 and TRBJ1-1): GAGVSQSPSNKVTEKGKDVELRCDPISGHTALYWYRQSLGQGLEFLIYFQGNSAPDKSGLPSDRFSAERTGGSVSTLTIQRTQQEDSAVYLCASGLLTGLNTEAFFGQGTRLTVV.

This sequence joins TRBV7-6 and TRBJ2-1; unclear D gene. Per germline, CDR1 SGHVS and CDR2 FNYEAQ. V lost 2 bases to trimming and J lost 3 bases, with 14 bases between them. The CDR3 is made up of 16 amino acids. The CDR3 region has the DNA TGTGCCAGCAGCTTACGAGTGACCACTATCTACAATGAGCAGTTCTTC. Its protein is CASSLRVTTIYNEQFF.

This clonotype was detected only a few times. V and J are TRBV7-9 and TRBJ2-3; 12 nucleotides line up with TRBD2. CDR1 is SEHNR and CDR2 is FQNEAQ in the germline V gene (reference sequence). There are 19 residues in the CDR3. V lost 0 bases and J lost 2; bases outside the gene matches: 9. The CDR3 DNA reads as TGTGCCAGCAGCTTAGCGCTCCGTCTAGCGGGAGGGTTCACAGATACGCAGTATTTT. Protein sequence: CASSLALRLAGGFTDTQYF.

Points on this clonotype: A single base separates this from a much larger clone, so it may be a read error. The rearrangement joins TRBV7-6 to TRBJ2-7; maybe TRBD2 (5 bases). This CDR3 has 14 amino acids. Germline loops: CDR1 SGHVS, CDR2 FNYEAQ. CDR3 nucleotide sequence: TGTGCCGGCAGCTCCGGCCCGGGGTGGTACGAGCAGTACTTC. Residues: CAGSSGPGWYEQYF.

This clonotype has at least ten counts. The chain has TRBV4-2 and TRBJ2-5; the D gene is possibly TRBD1 (5 bases). Between the trimmed V and J ends, which lost 3 bases and 5 bases, there was a span of 10 bases. The CDR3 covers 13 residues. In germline, CDR1 is LGHNA, CDR2 YNFKEQ. CDR3 DNA sequence: TGTGCCAGCAGCCATAGGGGTGAGGAGACCCAGTACTTC. Translation: CASSHRGEETQYF.

The rearrangement joins TRBV23-1 to TRBJ1-5, with TRBD1 matching over 9 bases. TRBV23-1 is given ORF status, its function remaining uncertain. The V segment lost 0 bases and the J segment 7 bases; nucleotides outside the gene matches: 7. The CDR3 contains 16 residues. As DNA, the CDR3 is TGCGCCAGCAGTCAATCGTCCCACAGGGGGCCCCAGCCCCAGCATTTT. Amino acid sequence: CASSQSSHRGPQPQHF.

This clonotype was found many times. The gene calls are TRBV27 and TRBJ2-5; possible D gene TRBD1, 6 bases. The ends were cut back, 2 bases at V and 2 bases at J, with 12 bases in the middle. In germline, CDR1 is MNHEY, CDR2 SMNVEV (reference sequence). CDR3 length: 15 residues. The CDR3 spells CASSLTGHQQETQYF. The CDR3 coding sequence is TGTGCCAGCAGTTTAACGGGACATCAACAAGAGACCCAGTACTTC.

This clonotype was seen more than once but under ten times. V usage is TRBV4-3 and J usage is TRBJ1-1; weak D call: TRBD1 (5 bases). The CDR3 spans 16 residues. V was trimmed by 2 bases and J by 5 bases, leaving 18 bases between them. Germline CDR1 LGHNA, CDR2 YSLEER. The CDR3 region is CASSQSGGGLTTEAFF. CDR3 DNA: TGCGCCAGCAGCCAATCCGGCGGGGGGTTAACAACTGAAGCTTTCTTT.

This clonotype was recorded at least ten times. An end of the junction does not agree with germline; a read error may underlie this. The chain combines TRBV11-2 with TRBJ1-3, with 7 bases fitting TRBD1. The CDR3 covers 14 residues. Per germline, CDR1 SGHAT and CDR2 FQNNGV. CDR3 residues: CASSSTGTASLRDF. CDR3 DNA sequence: TGTGCCAGCAGCTCAACCGGGACAGCCTCTTTAAGGGATTTT.

This clonotype came up a few times. This clone may be a read error of a much larger clone one base away. The rearrangement uses TRBV7-8 and TRBJ2-5; tentatively, D is TRBD2 (5 bases). Germline V gives CDR1 SGHVS, CDR2 FQNEAQ. V shed 2 bases and J shed 5 bases, with 12 bases lying between them. The CDR3 runs 14 residues. CDR3 in DNA: TGTGCCAGCAGCTTAAGCGGAAACATCGAGACCCAGTACTTC. Translating it yields CASSLSGNIETQYF.

This clonotype has more than one count but fewer than ten. V and J are TRBV5-1 and TRBJ2-1; TRBD2 matches 11 bases. The CDR3 has 14 amino acids. V shed 6 bases and J 8 bases; nucleotides not matched to a gene: 7. CDR1 SGHRS and CDR2 YFSETQ come from the germline V gene. CDR3 loop: CASKTSGMVDEQFF. CDR3 DNA: TGCGCCAGCAAGACTAGCGGGATGGTCGATGAGCAGTTCTTC.

This clonotype was recorded many times. The J gene is TRBJ1-3, the V gene TRBV27, with D uncertain. V dropped 3 bases and J dropped 1 base, with 7 bases sitting between them. The CDR3 contains 14 residues. CDR1 is MNHEY and CDR2 is SMNVEV in the germline V gene (reference sequence). CDR3 DNA sequence: TGTGCCAGCAGTTTGACCAGATCTGGAAACACCATATATTTT. This encodes CASSLTRSGNTIYF.

In this sample, this clonotype turned up a few times. This may be a read error, as it is one base from a much larger clone. The genes are TRBV11-3 and TRBJ1-1; D gene uncertain. The ends were cut back, 5 bases at V and 3 bases at J, with 4 bases in the middle. From germline, CDR1 is SGHNT and CDR2 YENEEA. The CDR3 consists of 11 residues. CDR3 bases: TGTGCCAGCAGCCAGCACACTGAAGCTTTCTTT. Protein sequence: CASSQHTEAFF.

In its sample, this clonotype was seen many times. The chain carries TRBV20-1 and TRBJ2-1; D unresolved. This CDR3 has 14 residues. V was clipped by 6 bases and J by 2 bases, with 14 bases between them. From germline, CDR1 is DFQATT and CDR2 SNEGSKA (reference sequence). CDR3 sequence reads: CSAWTSQPYNEQFF. The CDR3 DNA reads as TGCAGTGCGTGGACCTCCCAACCCTACAATGAGCAGTTCTTC.

This clonotype was seen at least ten times. The V call is TRBV4-2, the J call TRBJ1-1, with D perhaps matching TRBD1 (5 bases). Trimming took off 4 bases at V and 0 bases at J, with 12 bases between the two ends. CDR1 and CDR2 (germline): LGHNA, YNFKEQ. The CDR3 extends over 15 amino acids. CDR3 DNA: TGTGCCAGCAGCCGGGGGGGAGCCATGAACACTGAAGCTTTCTTT. It specifies CASSRGGAMNTEAFF.

The chain links TRBV29-1 to TRBJ2-2; 10 bases are shared with TRBD2. V shed 3 bases and J 6 bases; nucleotides not matched to a gene: 4. The CDR3 runs to 14 residues. In germline, CDR1 is SQVTM, CDR2 ANQGSEA. CDR3 amino acids: CSVEPSGSPGELFF. The CDR3 region has the DNA TGCAGCGTTGAGCCTAGCGGGAGCCCCGGGGAGCTGTTTTTT.

The chain joins TRBV12-3 or TRBV12-4 to TRBJ1-1; no definite D call. There are 16 residues in the CDR3. Trimming removed 4 bases from V and 1 base from J, with 16 bases in between. CDR3 DNA: TGTGCCAGCAGTTCAGCCCCTTCGGGATCGAACACTGAAGCTTTCTTT. Translating it yields CASSSAPSGSNTEAFF.

The table lists this clonotype with many counts. The chain links TRBV19 to TRBJ2-3, with D unresolved. The CDR3 length is 11 residues. Germline CDR1 reads LNHDA; CDR2 reads SQIVND (reference sequence). V lost 3 bases, J lost 8 bases, and 6 bases lay in between. The CDR3 region has the DNA TGTGCCAGTAGTATGCATGGTACGCAGTATTTT. Its protein is CASSMHGTQYF. The variable domain in full, completed from reference TRBV19 and TRBJ2-3, reads DGGITQSPKYLFRKEGQNVTLSCEQNLNHDAMYWYRQDPGQGLRLIYYSQIVNDFQKGDIAEGYSVSREKKESFPLTVTSAQKNPTAFYLCASSMHGTQYFGPGTRLTVL.

In this sample, this clonotype turned up many times. The rearrangement uses TRBV28 and TRBJ2-1; 9 nucleotides match TRBD2. The CDR3 is 15 amino acids. The germline gives CDR1 MDHEN, CDR2 SYDVKM. V was pared by 3 bases and J by 5 bases, with 5 bases of the junction left unmatched. The CDR3 sequence: CASSLGSGRHNEQFF. The CDR3 nucleotides are TGTGCCAGCAGTTTGGGTAGCGGGAGACACAATGAGCAGTTCTTC.

This clonotype was recorded a few times. This may be a read error, as it is one base from a much larger clone. The V and J genes are TRBV5-1 and TRBJ1-2; tentatively, D is TRBD1 (5 bases). V shed 1 base and J shed 4 bases, with 11 bases lying between them. CDR1 is SGHRS and CDR2 is YFSETQ in the germline V gene. The CDR3 is 14 residues long. CDR3 DNA sequence: TGCGCCAGCAGCTTGAAAGGGGTTGGCTATGGCTACACCTTC. Translating it yields CASSLKGVGYGYTF.